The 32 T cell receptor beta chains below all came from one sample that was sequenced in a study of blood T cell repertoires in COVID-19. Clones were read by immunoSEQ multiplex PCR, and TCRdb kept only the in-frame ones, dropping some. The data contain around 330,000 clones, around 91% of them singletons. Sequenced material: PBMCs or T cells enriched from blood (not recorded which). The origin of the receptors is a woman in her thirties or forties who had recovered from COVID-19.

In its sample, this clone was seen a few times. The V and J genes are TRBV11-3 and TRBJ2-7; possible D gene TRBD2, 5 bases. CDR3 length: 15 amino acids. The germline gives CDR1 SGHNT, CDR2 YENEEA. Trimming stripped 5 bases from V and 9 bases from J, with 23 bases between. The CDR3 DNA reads TGTGCCAGCAGCCCGAGGCGGGCAACGCTCGCGGGGCAGTACTTC. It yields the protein CASSPRRATLAGQYF.

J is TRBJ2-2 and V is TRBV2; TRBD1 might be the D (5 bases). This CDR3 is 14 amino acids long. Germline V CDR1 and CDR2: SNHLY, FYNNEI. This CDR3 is CGVKVLQVYGELFF. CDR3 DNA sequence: TGTGGAGTAAAGGTGTTACAGGTTTACGGGGAGCTGTTTTTT.

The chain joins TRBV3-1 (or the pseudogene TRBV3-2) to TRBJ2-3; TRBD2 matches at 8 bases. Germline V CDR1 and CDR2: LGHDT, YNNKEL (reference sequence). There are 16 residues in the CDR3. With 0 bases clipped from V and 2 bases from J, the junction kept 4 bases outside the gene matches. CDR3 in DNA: TGTGCCAGCAGCCAAGAAACTAGCGGACACACAGATACGCAGTATTTT. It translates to CASSQETSGHTDTQYF.

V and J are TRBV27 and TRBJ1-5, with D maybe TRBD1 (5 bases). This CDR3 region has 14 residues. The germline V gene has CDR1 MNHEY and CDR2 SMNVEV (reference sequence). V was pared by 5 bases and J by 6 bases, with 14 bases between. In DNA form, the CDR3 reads TGTGCCAGCAGTGGTGCAGGGTTGGGTCAGCCCCAGCATTTT. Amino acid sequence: CASSGAGLGQPQHF.

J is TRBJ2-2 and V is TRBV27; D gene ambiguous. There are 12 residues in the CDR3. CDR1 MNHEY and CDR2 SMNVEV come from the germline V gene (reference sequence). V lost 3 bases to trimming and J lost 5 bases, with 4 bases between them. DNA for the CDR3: TGTGCCAGCAGTTTCAGGACCGGGGAGCTGTTTTTT. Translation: CASSFRTGELFF.

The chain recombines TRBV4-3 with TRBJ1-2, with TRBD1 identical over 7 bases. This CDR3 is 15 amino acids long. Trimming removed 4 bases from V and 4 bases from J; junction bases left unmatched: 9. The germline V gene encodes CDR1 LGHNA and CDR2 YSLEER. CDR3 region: CASSPGQRETYGYTF. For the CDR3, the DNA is TGCGCCAGCAGCCCGGGACAGCGAGAGACCTATGGCTACACCTTC.

DNA for the CDR3: TGTGCCAGTACCTTACGGGGGAACAGGGGAAGCTCCTATAATTCACCCCTCCACTTT. Amino acid sequence: CASTLRGNRGSSYNSPLHF. V gene TRBV19 combines with J gene TRBJ1-6; 7 positions match TRBD1. Germline CDR1 is LNHDA and CDR2 is SQIVND (reference sequence). The junction had 15 bases not matched to a gene; V was cut back by 7 bases and J by 0 bases. The CDR3 contains 19 residues.

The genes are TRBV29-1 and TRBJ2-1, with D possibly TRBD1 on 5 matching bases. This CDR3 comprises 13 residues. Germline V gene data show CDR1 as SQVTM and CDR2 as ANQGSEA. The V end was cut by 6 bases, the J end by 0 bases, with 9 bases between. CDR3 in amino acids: CSVYRSSYNEQFF. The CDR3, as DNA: TGCAGCGTCTACAGGAGCTCCTACAATGAGCAGTTCTTC.

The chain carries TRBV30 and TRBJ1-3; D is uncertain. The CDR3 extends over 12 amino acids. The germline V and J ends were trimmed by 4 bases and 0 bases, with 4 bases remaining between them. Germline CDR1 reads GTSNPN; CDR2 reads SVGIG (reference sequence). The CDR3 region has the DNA TGTGCCTGGAAAGCCTCTGGAAACACCATATATTTT. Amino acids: CAWKASGNTIYF.

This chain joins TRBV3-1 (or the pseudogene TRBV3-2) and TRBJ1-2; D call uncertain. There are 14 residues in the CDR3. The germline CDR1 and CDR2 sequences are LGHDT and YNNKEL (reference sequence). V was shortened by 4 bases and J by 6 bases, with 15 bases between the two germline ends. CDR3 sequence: CASSPNPDTNGYTF. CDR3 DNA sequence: TGTGCCAGCAGCCCAAATCCTGACACCAATGGCTACACCTTC.

The CDR3 reads CASSGRGLSSYNEQFF. The CDR3, as DNA: TGTGCCAGCTCTGGGCGGGGCCTGTCATCCTACAATGAGCAGTTCTTC. V is TRBV2 and J is TRBJ2-1; D might be TRBD2 (6 bases). Per the germline V gene, CDR1 is SNHLY and CDR2 is FYNNEI. The V end was cut by 8 bases, the J end by 1 base, with 18 bases between. This CDR3 spans 16 amino acids.

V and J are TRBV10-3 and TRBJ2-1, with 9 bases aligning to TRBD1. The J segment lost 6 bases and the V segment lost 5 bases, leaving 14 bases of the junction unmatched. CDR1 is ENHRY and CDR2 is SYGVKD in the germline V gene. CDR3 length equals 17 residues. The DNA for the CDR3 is TGTGCCATCAGTCTTATAAGGGCCGGGACAGGGACCAATGAGCAGTTCTTC. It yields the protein CAISLIRAGTGTNEQFF.

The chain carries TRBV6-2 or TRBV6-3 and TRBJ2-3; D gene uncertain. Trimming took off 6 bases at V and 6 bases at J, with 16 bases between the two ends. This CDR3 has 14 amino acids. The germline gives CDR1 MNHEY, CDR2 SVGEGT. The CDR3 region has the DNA TGTGCCAGCAGACCTTCCGGGTCCTGGGATACGCAGTATTTT. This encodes CASRPSGSWDTQYF.

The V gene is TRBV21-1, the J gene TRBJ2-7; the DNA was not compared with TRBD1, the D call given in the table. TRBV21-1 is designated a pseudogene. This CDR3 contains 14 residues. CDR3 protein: CASSKEDRAGEQYF. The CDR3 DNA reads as TGTGCCAGCAGCAAAGAGGACAGGGCCGGGGAGCAGTACTTC.

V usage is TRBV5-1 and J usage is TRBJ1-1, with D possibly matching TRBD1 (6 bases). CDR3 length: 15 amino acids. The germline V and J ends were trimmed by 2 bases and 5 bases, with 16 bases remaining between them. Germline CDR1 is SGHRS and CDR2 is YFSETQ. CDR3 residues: CASSFHTGLETEAFF. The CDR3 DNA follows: TGCGCCAGCAGCTTCCATACAGGGCTTGAGACTGAAGCTTTCTTT. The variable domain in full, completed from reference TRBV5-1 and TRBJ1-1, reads KAGVTQTPRYLIKTRGQQVTLSCSPISGHRSVSWYQQTPGQGLQFLFEYFSETQRNKGNFPGRFSGRQFSNSRSEMNVSTLELGDSALYLCASSFHTGLETEAFFGQGTRLTVV.

The CDR3 nucleotides are TGTGCCAGCAGTTCCCCCGCAAAAGGACAGGGTATTGGCTACACCTTC. Its protein is CASSSPAKGQGIGYTF. The chain carries TRBV28 and TRBJ1-2, with 8 positions matching TRBD1. Trimming at V came to 4 bases and at J to 7 bases, leaving 14 bases not matched to a gene. The CDR3 contains 16 residues. Germline values: CDR1 MDHEN, CDR2 SYDVKM.

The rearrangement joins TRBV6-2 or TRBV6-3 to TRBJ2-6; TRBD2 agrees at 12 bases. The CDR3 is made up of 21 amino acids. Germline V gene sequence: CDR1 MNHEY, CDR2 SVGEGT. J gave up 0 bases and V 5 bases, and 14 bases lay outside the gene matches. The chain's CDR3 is CASSGRLAGATISSGANVLTF. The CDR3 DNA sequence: TGTGCCAGCAGTGGGAGACTAGCGGGGGCCACAATCAGCTCTGGGGCCAACGTCCTGACTTTC.

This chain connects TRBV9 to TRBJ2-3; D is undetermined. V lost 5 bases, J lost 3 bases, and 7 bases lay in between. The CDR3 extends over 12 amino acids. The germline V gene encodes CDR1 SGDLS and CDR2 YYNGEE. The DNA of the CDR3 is TGTGCCAGCAGTAGCCAGACAGATACGCAGTATTTT. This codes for CASSSQTDTQYF.

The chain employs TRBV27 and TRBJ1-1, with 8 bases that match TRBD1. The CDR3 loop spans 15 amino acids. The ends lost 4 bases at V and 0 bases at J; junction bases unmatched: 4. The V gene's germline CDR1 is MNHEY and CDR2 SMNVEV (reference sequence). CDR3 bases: TGTGCCAGCAGTTCCTACAGGGGGGTGAACACTGAAGCTTTCTTT. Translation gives CASSSYRGVNTEAFF.

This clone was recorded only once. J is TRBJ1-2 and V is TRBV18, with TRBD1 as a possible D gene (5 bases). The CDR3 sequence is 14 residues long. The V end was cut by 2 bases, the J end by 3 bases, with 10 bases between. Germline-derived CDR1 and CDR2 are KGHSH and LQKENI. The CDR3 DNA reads TGTGCCAGCTCACCAGTCGACAGTCACTATGGCTACACCTTC. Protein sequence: CASSPVDSHYGYTF.

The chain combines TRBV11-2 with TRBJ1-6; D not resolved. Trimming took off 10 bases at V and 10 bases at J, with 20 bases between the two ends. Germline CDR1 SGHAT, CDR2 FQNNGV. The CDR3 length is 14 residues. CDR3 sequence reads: CATHIGGINSPLHF. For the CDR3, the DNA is TGTGCCACACATATAGGAGGGATTAACTCACCCCTCCACTTT.

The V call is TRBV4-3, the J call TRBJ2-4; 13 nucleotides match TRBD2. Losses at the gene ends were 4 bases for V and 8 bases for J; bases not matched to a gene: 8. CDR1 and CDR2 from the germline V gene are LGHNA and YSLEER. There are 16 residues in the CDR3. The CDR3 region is CASSLGLAGAGDIQYF. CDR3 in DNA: TGCGCCAGCAGCCTAGGACTAGCGGGGGCCGGGGACATTCAGTACTTC.

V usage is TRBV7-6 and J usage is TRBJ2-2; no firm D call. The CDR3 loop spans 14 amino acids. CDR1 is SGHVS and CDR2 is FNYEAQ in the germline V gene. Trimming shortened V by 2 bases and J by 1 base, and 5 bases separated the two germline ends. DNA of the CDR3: TGTGCCAGCAGCTTAACGGTGAACACCGGGGAGCTGTTTTTT. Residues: CASSLTVNTGELFF.

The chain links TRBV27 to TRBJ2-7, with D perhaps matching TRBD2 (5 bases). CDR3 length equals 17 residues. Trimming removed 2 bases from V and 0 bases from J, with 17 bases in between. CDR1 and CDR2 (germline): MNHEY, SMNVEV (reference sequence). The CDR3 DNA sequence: TGTGCCAGCAGTTTAGCGGGCCCACCGAAGACCTCCTACGAGCAGTACTTC. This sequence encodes CASSLAGPPKTSYEQYF.

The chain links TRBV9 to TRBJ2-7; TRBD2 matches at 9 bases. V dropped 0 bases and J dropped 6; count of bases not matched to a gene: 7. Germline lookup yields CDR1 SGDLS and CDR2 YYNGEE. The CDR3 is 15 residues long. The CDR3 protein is CASSVVAGVGIEQYF. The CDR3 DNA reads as TGTGCCAGCAGCGTAGTAGCGGGAGTAGGCATCGAGCAGTACTTC.

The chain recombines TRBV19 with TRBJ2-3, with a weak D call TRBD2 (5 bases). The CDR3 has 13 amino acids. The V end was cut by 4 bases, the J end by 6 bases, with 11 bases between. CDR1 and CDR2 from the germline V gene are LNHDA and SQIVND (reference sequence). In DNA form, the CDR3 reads TGTGCCAGTAGTACGGGGAGCGTGGATACGCAGTATTTT. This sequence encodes CASSTGSVDTQYF.

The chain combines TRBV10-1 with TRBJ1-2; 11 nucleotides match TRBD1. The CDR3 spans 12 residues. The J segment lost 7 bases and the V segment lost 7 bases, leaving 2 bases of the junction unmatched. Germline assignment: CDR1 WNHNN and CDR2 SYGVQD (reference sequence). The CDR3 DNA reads TGCGCCAGCACCGGACAGGGGGCTGGCTACACCTTC. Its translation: CASTGQGAGYTF.

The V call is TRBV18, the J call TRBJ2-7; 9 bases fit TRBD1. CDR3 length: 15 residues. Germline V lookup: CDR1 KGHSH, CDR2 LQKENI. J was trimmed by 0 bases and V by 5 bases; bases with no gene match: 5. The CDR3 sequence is CASSEGQGPSYEQYF. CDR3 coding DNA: TGTGCCAGCTCAGAAGGACAGGGGCCCTCCTACGAGCAGTACTTC.

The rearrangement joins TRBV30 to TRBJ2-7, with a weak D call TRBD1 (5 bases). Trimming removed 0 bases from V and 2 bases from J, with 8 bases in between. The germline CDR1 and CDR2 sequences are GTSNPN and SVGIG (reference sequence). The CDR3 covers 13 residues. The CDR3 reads CAWSVTGTYEQYF. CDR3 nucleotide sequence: TGTGCCTGGAGTGTAACAGGAACCTACGAGCAGTACTTC.

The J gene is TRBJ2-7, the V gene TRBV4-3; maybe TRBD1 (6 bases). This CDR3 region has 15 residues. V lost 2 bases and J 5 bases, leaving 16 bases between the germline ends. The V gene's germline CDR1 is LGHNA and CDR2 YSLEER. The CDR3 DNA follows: TGCGCCAGCAGCCAATCGACAGGAAGAAGTAACGAGCAGTACTTC. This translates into CASSQSTGRSNEQYF.

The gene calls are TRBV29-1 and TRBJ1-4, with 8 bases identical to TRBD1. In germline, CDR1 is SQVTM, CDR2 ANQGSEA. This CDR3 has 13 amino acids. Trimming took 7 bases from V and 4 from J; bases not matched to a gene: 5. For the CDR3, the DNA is TGCAGCGCCATAACAGGGGGTAATGAAAAACTGTTTTTT. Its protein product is CSAITGGNEKLFF.

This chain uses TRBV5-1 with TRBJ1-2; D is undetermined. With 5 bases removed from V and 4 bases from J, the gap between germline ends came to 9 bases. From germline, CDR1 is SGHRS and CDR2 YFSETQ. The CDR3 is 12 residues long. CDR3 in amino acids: CASSLIGYGYTF. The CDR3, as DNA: TGCGCCAGCAGTCTTATCGGCTATGGCTACACCTTC.